This T cell receptor beta chain was found in a study of shared clonotypes between healthy human individuals. The CDR3 consists of 16 residues. The V end was cut by 6 bases, the J end by 5 bases, with 20 bases between. Germline V CDR1 and CDR2: LNHDA, SQIVND (reference sequence). Method: immunoSEQ multiplex PCR; TCRdb's copy keeps in-frame clones and lacks some. The sample carries around 340,000 clones, roughly 70% recorded once. The rearrangement uses TRBV19 and TRBJ2-1, with D tentatively TRBD2 (6 bases). The origin of this receptor is a man aged 25 to 40 in good health. The sequencing input was memory CD4+ T cells sorted from blood. Subset described: CD45RA-negative fraction. CDR3 sequence: CASSTPAGRSHNEQFF. The CDR3 DNA sequence: TGTGCCAGTAGCACCCCCGCGGGACGGAGTCACAATGAGCAGTTCTTC.